These 19 T cell receptor beta chains were all obtained from the same sample, sequenced in a study of blood T cell repertoires in COVID-19 (TCRdb year 2020). Preparation of the library involved the immunoSEQ multiplex PCR assay. Sourced from immuneACCESS, this table was stored by TCRdb with only in-frame sequences that have V and J called. A share of the clones is absent; for the studies checked, an unresolved V gene accounts for under half, and the remainder has no known explanation. This sample gives approximately 300,000 clones in total; 80% to 90% of them show up just once. 1% of the sample is held by the ten biggest clonotypes. Sequences were obtained from peripheral blood. Every receptor here comes from a man aged 50-60 years with active or convalescent COVID-19.

This clone was found a few times. This chain uses TRBV10-3 with TRBJ1-1; TRBD1 matches at 7 bases. The CDR3 is 15 amino acids. Per germline, CDR1 ENHRY and CDR2 SYGVKD. J was trimmed by 1 base and V by 7 bases; bases with no gene match: 9. The CDR3 loop reads CAITKNRGQNTEAFF. The CDR3 nucleotides read TGTGCCATCACAAAAAACAGGGGCCAGAACACTGAAGCTTTCTTT.

The chain carries TRBV29-1 and TRBJ2-5, with a weak D call TRBD2 (7 bases). Trimming pared 3 bases from V and 1 base from J, leaving 9 bases between. The CDR3 has 13 residues. Per the germline V gene, CDR1 is SQVTM and CDR2 is ANQGSEA. CDR3 in amino acids: CSVDAGAQETQYF. CDR3 DNA: TGCAGCGTTGATGCGGGGGCCCAAGAGACCCAGTACTTC.

The V and J genes are TRBV16 and TRBJ1-2; tentatively, D is TRBD1 (5 bases). Germline V gene data show CDR1 as KGHSY and CDR2 as FQNENV. This CDR3 has 15 residues. Trimming stripped 2 bases from V and 3 bases from J, with 13 bases between. CDR3 nucleotides: TGTGCCAGCAGCCAACTACAGCCGGGGGACTATGGCTACACCTTC. It translates to CASSQLQPGDYGYTF.

The V call is TRBV4-1, the J call TRBJ2-7; D call uncertain. The CDR3 consists of 15 residues. The germline gives CDR1 MGHRA, CDR2 YSYEKL. V was cut by 5 bases and J by 0 bases, with 14 bases left in between. The CDR3 DNA is TGCGCCAGCAGCTCCCTACCAATTACCTCCTACGAGCAGTACTTC. Protein sequence: CASSSLPITSYEQYF.

V and J are TRBV6-5 and TRBJ1-5; 7 nucleotides agree with TRBD1. The CDR3 length is 13 residues. Trimming cost V 6 bases and J 5 bases; bases outside gene matches: 4. Germline values: CDR1 MNHEY, CDR2 SVGAGI. This CDR3 reads CASRPGTDQPQHF. CDR3 in DNA: TGTGCCAGCAGGCCCGGGACAGATCAGCCCCAGCATTTT.

The chain links TRBV5-4 to TRBJ2-2; TRBD1 matches at 9 bases. With 1 base clipped from V and 7 bases from J, the junction kept 8 bases outside the gene matches. Germline CDR1 SGHNT, CDR2 YYREEE (reference sequence). The CDR3 extends over 16 amino acids. The CDR3 nucleotides are TGTGCCAGCAGCTTGACCGGGACAGGGAAGATCGGGGAGCTGTTTTTT. It yields the protein CASSLTGTGKIGELFF.

This chain uses TRBV11-2 with TRBJ2-7; 8 bases are shared with TRBD1. The CDR3 is 16 residues long. The J segment lost 0 bases and the V segment lost 4 bases, leaving 8 bases of the junction unmatched. The germline gives CDR1 SGHAT, CDR2 FQNNGV. CDR3 sequence reads: CASSSLLQGVSYEQYF. As DNA, the CDR3 is TGTGCCAGCAGCTCCCTCTTACAGGGGGTCTCCTACGAGCAGTACTTC.

In this sample, this clone turned up a few times. For the CDR3, the DNA is TGTGCCAGCGCTTTCTCAGGCACCAACTCTGGAAACACCATATATTTT. Translated, it gives CASAFSGTNSGNTIYF. The chain employs TRBV9 and TRBJ1-3; no clear D. Per the germline V gene, CDR1 is SGDLS and CDR2 is YYNGEE. The length of the CDR3 is 16 residues. Trimming pared 7 bases from V and 0 bases from J, leaving 17 bases between.

This clone appeared a single time. The chain recombines TRBV5-1 with TRBJ2-3; TRBD2 agrees at 7 bases. The V and J ends lost 2 bases and 0 bases, in that order; junction bases with no gene match: 6. Germline loops: CDR1 SGHRS, CDR2 YFSETQ. CDR3 length: 16 amino acids. CDR3 in amino acids: CASSLSGLTSTDTQYF. CDR3 DNA: TGCGCCAGCAGCTTATCGGGACTAACAAGCACAGATACGCAGTATTTT. Filled out from reference TRBV5-1 and TRBJ2-3, the complete variable domain reads KAGVTQTPRYLIKTRGQQVTLSCSPISGHRSVSWYQQTPGQGLQFLFEYFSETQRNKGNFPGRFSGRQFSNSRSEMNVSTLELGDSALYLCASSLSGLTSTDTQYFGPGTRLTVL.

The chain links TRBV18 to TRBJ2-5; weak D call: TRBD1 (8 bases). V was pared by 2 bases and J by 4 bases, with 14 bases between. The germline CDR1 and CDR2 sequences are KGHSH and LQKENI. CDR3 length: 15 residues. The CDR3 sequence is CASSPIHRGGETQYF. CDR3 DNA sequence: TGTGCCAGCTCACCAATTCACAGGGGGGGAGAGACCCAGTACTTC.

V and J are TRBV4-1 and TRBJ2-7; TRBD1 is a possible D gene (6 bases). Trimming pared 4 bases from V and 2 bases from J, leaving 12 bases between. Looked up from germline, CDR1 is MGHRA and CDR2 is YSYEKL. The CDR3 has 14 amino acids. CDR3 in DNA: TGCGCCAGCAGCCCCGGACAGAGTGCCTACGAGCAGTACTTC. It is translated as CASSPGQSAYEQYF.

This clone was recorded once. The rearrangement links TRBV5-1 to TRBJ1-6; perhaps TRBD1 as D (6 bases). The germline V and J ends were trimmed by 6 bases and 9 bases, with 13 bases remaining between them. Germline assignment: CDR1 SGHRS and CDR2 YFSETQ. The CDR3 sequence is 13 residues long. In DNA form, the CDR3 reads TGCGCCAGCAAAGTGGACAGAGCTTCACCCCTCCACTTT. It specifies CASKVDRASPLHF.

The genes are TRBV6-1 and TRBJ1-2; TRBD1 matches 8 bases. V shed 3 bases, J shed 5 bases, and the junction held 5 bases outside the gene matches. The CDR3 runs 14 residues. Per the germline V gene, CDR1 is MNHNS and CDR2 is SASEGT. CDR3 in DNA: TGTGCCAGCAGTGAGGACAGGGATTGGTATGGCTACACCTTC. This sequence encodes CASSEDRDWYGYTF.

The rearrangement uses TRBV7-9 and TRBJ2-7, with TRBD1 as a possible D gene (6 bases). The ends were cut back, 3 bases at V and 6 bases at J, with 9 bases in the middle. The CDR3 loop spans 12 amino acids. Germline CDR1 is SEHNR and CDR2 is FQNEAQ (reference sequence). In nucleotides, the CDR3 is TGTGCCAGCAGCTTTCTAGGGGGCGAGCAGTACTTC. As protein: CASSFLGGEQYF.

This sequence joins TRBV19 and TRBJ1-3; tentatively, D is TRBD1 (6 bases). The germline CDR1 and CDR2 sequences are LNHDA and SQIVND (reference sequence). The CDR3 is 14 residues long. Trimming cost V 5 bases and J 0 bases, with 8 bases left between them. CDR3 DNA sequence: TGTGCCAGTAGTCCAGGGGCCTCTGGAAACACCATATATTTT. This codes for CASSPGASGNTIYF.

This clone was counted between two and nine times. V gene TRBV7-3 combines with J gene TRBJ2-3, with D perhaps TRBD2 (6 bases). From germline, CDR1 is SGHTA and CDR2 FQGTGA. With 5 bases removed from V and 3 bases from J, the gap between germline ends came to 9 bases. The CDR3 length is 13 residues. The CDR3 DNA sequence: TGTGCCAGCAGCCGGGGACTGACAGATACGCAGTATTTT. It yields the protein CASSRGLTDTQYF.

The chain combines TRBV19 with TRBJ1-4; 7 bases are shared with TRBD1. Germline assignment: CDR1 LNHDA and CDR2 SQIVND (reference sequence). With V trimmed by 6 bases and J by 3 bases, 13 bases remained unmatched. The CDR3 runs 17 residues. The CDR3 is CASSRQGQALANEKLFF. Here the CDR3 DNA reads TGTGCCAGTAGCAGACAGGGACAAGCCTTGGCTAATGAAAAACTGTTTTTT.

This sequence joins TRBV2 and TRBJ2-1, with D perhaps TRBD1 (6 bases). The germline V gene has CDR1 SNHLY and CDR2 FYNNEI. V dropped 6 bases and J dropped 9 bases, with 12 bases sitting between them. This CDR3 comprises 12 residues. In DNA form, the CDR3 reads TGTGCCAGCAGGGGAGAGGGGGTTGAGCAGTTCTTC. Translation gives CASRGEGVEQFF. Full variable domain (rest looked up from reference TRBV2 and TRBJ2-1): EPEVTQTPSHQVTQMGQEVILRCVPISNHLYFYWYRQILGQKVEFLVSFYNNEISEKSEIFDDQFSVERPDGSNFTLKIRSTKLEDSAMYFCASRGEGVEQFFGPGTRLTVL.

The chain links TRBV19 to TRBJ1-2, with a possible D match to TRBD1 (6 bases). Per germline, CDR1 LNHDA and CDR2 SQIVND (reference sequence). With 6 bases removed from V and 6 bases from J, the gap between germline ends came to 11 bases. This CDR3 has 12 residues. The CDR3 is CASRTGTNGYTF. CDR3 DNA: TGTGCCAGTAGGACCGGGACAAATGGCTACACCTTC.